This T cell receptor beta chain was sequenced during a study of post-analysis software for immune sequencing data. Study outcomes and limitations: Several TRBV segments occurring more often in patients than controls included TRBV5-6, TRBV5-1 and TRBV20-1. Under F measure analysis, samples from one preparation batch co-clustered strongly. Diversity measured as normalized Chao1 was significantly lower in multiple sclerosis patients than in controls.

Prepared TCR beta cDNA libraries contained unique molecular identifiers. Input populations of 1 to 10 million T cells gave rise to around 480,000 cDNA molecules. TCRdb reanalysed the PCR reads using MiXCR and keeps one entry per CDR3 protein. The sample includes more than 350,000 distinct CDR3 sequences, about 40% seen only once; the top ten take 7.5% to 8.5%. Germline V lookup: CDR1 SGHTA, CDR2 FQGNSA. CDR3 size: 20 residues. The V end lost 1 base, the J end lost 0 bases, and 22 bases lay between the germline ends. This clonotype was found a few times. The target antigen is unknown. The material sequenced was blood. The TCR comes from a girl aged 2 to 9 with multiple sclerosis. The chain uses TRBV7-2 and TRBJ2-1, with D maybe TRBD1 (6 bases). The CDR3 here is CASSLVPGHIRGSSYNEQFF. Here the CDR3 DNA reads TGTGCCAGCAGCTTAGTTCCGGGACACATAAGAGGGAGCTCCTACAATGAGCAGTTCTTC. Filled out from reference TRBV7-2 and TRBJ2-1, the complete variable domain reads GAGVSQSPSNKVTEKGKDVELRCDPISGHTALYWYRQSLGQGLEFLIYFQGNSAPDKSGLPSDRFSAERTGGSVSTLTIQRTQQEDSAVYLCASSLVPGHIRGSSYNEQFFGPGTRLTVL.